These 6 T cell receptor beta chains were all obtained from the same sample, sequenced in a study of vaccination effects on CD4 cells after COVID-19. Sequencing used immunoSEQ multiplex PCR; TCRdb keeps in-frame clones, though not all of them. The sample has about 40,000 clones, under 70% seen once; the top ten hold approximately 8%. For these TCRs, the target antigens are not known. Following culture for approximately ten days, CD4+ T cells were isolated. Two-dose vaccination with either BNT162b2 or mRNA-1273 was given to the participants. This specimen consisted of CD4+ T cells from PBMCs cultured without peptide, obtained after COVID-19 vaccination. These receptor sequences come from a human donor who received a COVID-19 vaccine.

V usage is TRBV23-1 and J usage is TRBJ2-5; D not resolved. TRBV23-1 carries the ORF label, with uncertain function. Trimming pared 3 bases from V and 5 bases from J, leaving 4 bases between. The CDR3 is 11 amino acids. CDR3 region: CASSHEETQYF. The CDR3 DNA reads as TGCGCCAGCAGTCATGAGGAGACCCAGTACTTC.

The chain has TRBV11-2 and TRBJ2-7; the match to TRBD2 covers 7 bases. The V and J ends lost 5 bases and 3 bases, in that order; junction bases with no gene match: 19. Germline CDR1 SGHAT, CDR2 FQNNGV. The CDR3 has 18 amino acids. The CDR3 nucleotides read TGTGCCAGCAGCCCAGAGGGAGGGTGGTTTAGCGGGCTCTACGAGCAGTACTTC. Encoded protein: CASSPEGGWFSGLYEQYF.

This chain links TRBV4-1 with TRBJ2-3, with D possibly matching TRBD2 (6 bases). The CDR3 runs 15 residues. Trimming cost V 2 bases and J 2 bases, with 11 bases left between them. Germline CDR1 reads MGHRA; CDR2 reads YSYEKL. CDR3 nucleotide sequence: TGCGCCAGCAGCCAACCGCAGGGACTCACAGATACGCAGTATTTT. Its protein product is CASSQPQGLTDTQYF.

The V and J genes are TRBV20-1 and TRBJ2-1, with 7 bases identical to TRBD1. V gave up 3 bases and J gave up 7 bases; unmatched junction bases: 9. This CDR3 is built from 14 residues. Per the germline V gene, CDR1 is DFQATT and CDR2 is SNEGSKA (reference sequence). The CDR3: CSASHGARGNEQFF. CDR3 DNA sequence: TGCAGTGCTAGTCACGGAGCCAGGGGGAATGAGCAGTTCTTC.

This clone was recorded a few times. The V gene is TRBV19, the J gene TRBJ1-1, with D uncertain. CDR1 and CDR2 (germline): LNHDA, SQIVND (reference sequence). The CDR3 runs to 13 residues. V lost 3 bases, J lost 1 base, and 6 bases lay in between. The CDR3: CASSIPWNTEAFF. The CDR3 region has the DNA TGTGCCAGTAGTATCCCCTGGAACACTGAAGCTTTCTTT.

V is TRBV3-1 (or the pseudogene TRBV3-2) and J is TRBJ2-2; 7 bases fit TRBD1. Looked up from germline, CDR1 is LGHDT and CDR2 is YNNKEL (reference sequence). The CDR3 has 17 residues. After removal of 4 bases from V and 0 bases from J, the junction contained 8 bases not matched to a gene. CDR3 region: CASSPQGTATNTGELFF. The CDR3 DNA reads as TGTGCCAGCAGCCCCCAGGGGACAGCCACGAACACCGGGGAGCTGTTTTTT.